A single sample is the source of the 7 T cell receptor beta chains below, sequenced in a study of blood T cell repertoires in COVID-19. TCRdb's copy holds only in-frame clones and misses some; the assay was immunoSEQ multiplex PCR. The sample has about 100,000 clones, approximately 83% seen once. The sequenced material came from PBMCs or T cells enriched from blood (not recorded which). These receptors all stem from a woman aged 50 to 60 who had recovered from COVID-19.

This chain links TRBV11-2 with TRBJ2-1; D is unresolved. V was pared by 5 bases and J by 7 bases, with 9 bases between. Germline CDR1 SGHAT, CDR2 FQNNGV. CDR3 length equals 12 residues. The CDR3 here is CASSRAWNEQFF. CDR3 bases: TGTGCCAGCAGCCGCGCGTGGAATGAGCAGTTCTTC.

CDR3 in DNA: TGTGCCAGCAGCCCGTCCGGGACAGGGCGCTACAATGAGCAGTTCTTC. As protein: CASSPSGTGRYNEQFF. J is TRBJ2-1 and V is TRBV11-2; 9 nucleotides align to TRBD1. CDR1 and CDR2 from the germline V gene are SGHAT and FQNNGV. Trimming cost V 5 bases and J 3 bases; bases outside gene matches: 8. CDR3 length: 16 residues.

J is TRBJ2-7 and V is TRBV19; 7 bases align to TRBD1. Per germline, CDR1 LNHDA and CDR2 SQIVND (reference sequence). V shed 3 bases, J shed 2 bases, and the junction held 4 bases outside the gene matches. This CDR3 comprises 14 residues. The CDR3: CASSIPGQAYEQYF. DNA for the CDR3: TGTGCCAGTAGTATCCCCGGACAGGCCTACGAGCAGTACTTC.

CDR3 sequence reads: CASSSLRDRAYEQYF. CDR3 nucleotides: TGTGCCAGCAGTTCCCTCCGGGACAGGGCCTACGAGCAGTACTTC. V and J are TRBV14 and TRBJ2-7; 9 positions agree with TRBD1. The V segment lost 6 bases and the J segment 2 bases; nucleotides outside the gene matches: 8. The CDR3 loop spans 15 amino acids. Germline lookup yields CDR1 SGHDN and CDR2 FVKESK.

CDR3 region: CASSLRGRVSSTDTQYF. DNA for the CDR3: TGTGCCAGCAGTTTACGCGGGAGGGTTTCCAGCACAGATACGCAGTATTTT. The V and J genes are TRBV28 and TRBJ2-3, with 9 bases fitting TRBD2. The CDR3 is made up of 17 amino acids. Per the germline V gene, CDR1 is MDHEN and CDR2 is SYDVKM. V was pared by 2 bases and J by 0 bases, with 6 bases of the junction left unmatched. Complete variable domain (other parts from reference TRBV28 and TRBJ2-3): DVKVTQSSRYLVKRTGEKVFLECVQDMDHENMFWYRQDPGLGLRLIYFSYDVKMKEKGDIPEGYSVSREKKERFSLILESASTNQTSMYLCASSLRGRVSSTDTQYFGPGTRLTVL.

The CDR3: CSATGYGYTF. The CDR3 bases are TGCAGTGCTACAGGGTATGGCTACACCTTC. V usage is TRBV20-1 and J usage is TRBJ1-2, with TRBD1 as a possible D gene (5 bases). The ends were cut back, 4 bases at V and 5 bases at J, with 5 bases in the middle. Per germline, CDR1 DFQATT and CDR2 SNEGSKA (reference sequence). This CDR3 is 10 amino acids long.

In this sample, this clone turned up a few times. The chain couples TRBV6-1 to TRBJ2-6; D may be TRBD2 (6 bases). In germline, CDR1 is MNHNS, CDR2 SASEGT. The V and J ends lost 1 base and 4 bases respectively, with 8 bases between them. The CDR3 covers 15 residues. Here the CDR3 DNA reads TGTGCCAGCAGTGAAGAGGAGGGGGGGGCCAACGTCCTGACTTTC. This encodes CASSEEEGGANVLTF.